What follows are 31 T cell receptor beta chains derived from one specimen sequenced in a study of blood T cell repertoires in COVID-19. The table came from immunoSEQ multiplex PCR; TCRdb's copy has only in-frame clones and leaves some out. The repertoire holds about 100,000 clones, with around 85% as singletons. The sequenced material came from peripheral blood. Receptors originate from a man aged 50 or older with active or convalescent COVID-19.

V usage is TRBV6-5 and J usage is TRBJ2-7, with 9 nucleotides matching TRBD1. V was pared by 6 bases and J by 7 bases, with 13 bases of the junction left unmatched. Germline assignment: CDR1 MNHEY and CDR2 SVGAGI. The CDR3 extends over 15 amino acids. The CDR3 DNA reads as TGTGCCAGCAGCTCCCTCTGGACAGGGGCCTGGGAGCAGTACTTC. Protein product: CASSSLWTGAWEQYF.

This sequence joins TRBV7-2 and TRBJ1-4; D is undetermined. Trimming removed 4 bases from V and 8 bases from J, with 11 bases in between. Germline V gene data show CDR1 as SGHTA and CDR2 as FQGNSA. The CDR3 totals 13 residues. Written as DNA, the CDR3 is TGTGCCAGCAGCTCTGGCTTCGCCGAAAAACTGTTTTTT. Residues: CASSSGFAEKLFF.

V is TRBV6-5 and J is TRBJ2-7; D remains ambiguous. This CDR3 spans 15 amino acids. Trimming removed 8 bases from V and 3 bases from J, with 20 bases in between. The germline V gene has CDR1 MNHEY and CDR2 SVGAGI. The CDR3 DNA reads TGTGCCAGCTTTTACGAACCAGTTTCCTTCTACGAGCAGTACTTC. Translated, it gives CASFYEPVSFYEQYF.

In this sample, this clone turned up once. The CDR3 region is CASSLAGLPLPYEQYF. The CDR3, as DNA: TGTGCCAGCAGCTTAGCCGGACTCCCGCTCCCCTACGAGCAGTACTTC. J is TRBJ2-7 and V is TRBV7-2; a possible D gene is TRBD2 (5 bases). The CDR3 totals 16 residues. The V gene's germline CDR1 is SGHTA and CDR2 FQGNSA. V was cut by 0 bases and J by 2 bases, with 14 bases left in between.

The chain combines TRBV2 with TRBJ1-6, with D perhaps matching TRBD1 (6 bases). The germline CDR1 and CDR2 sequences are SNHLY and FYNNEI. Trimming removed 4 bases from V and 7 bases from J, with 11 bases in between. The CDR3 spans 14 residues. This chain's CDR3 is CASSVVRGNSPLHF. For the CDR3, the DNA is TGTGCCAGCAGTGTCGTCAGGGGAAATTCACCCCTCCACTTT.

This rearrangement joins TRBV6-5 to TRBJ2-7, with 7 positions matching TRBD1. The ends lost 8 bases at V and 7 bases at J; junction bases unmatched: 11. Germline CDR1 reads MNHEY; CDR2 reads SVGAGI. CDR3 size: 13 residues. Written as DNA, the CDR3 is TGTGCCAGCGGAGACAGGGTTTGGGGTGAGCAGTACTTC. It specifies CASGDRVWGEQYF.

The CDR3 region has the DNA TGTGCCAGCAGCTTGACTAGCACCTACGAGCAGTACTTC. Its translation: CASSLTSTYEQYF. The chain couples TRBV11-3 to TRBJ2-7; 7 nucleotides match TRBD2. The trim removed 3 bases at V and 2 bases at J, leaving 1 base unmatched. Looked up from germline, CDR1 is SGHNT and CDR2 is YENEEA. The CDR3 runs to 13 residues.

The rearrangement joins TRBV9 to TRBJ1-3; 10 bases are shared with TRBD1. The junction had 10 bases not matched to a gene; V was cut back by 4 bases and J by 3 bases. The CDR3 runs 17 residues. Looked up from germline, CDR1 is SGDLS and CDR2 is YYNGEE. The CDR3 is CASSSRLWTGGGNTIYF. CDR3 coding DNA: TGTGCCAGCAGCTCTCGTCTGTGGACAGGGGGTGGAAACACCATATATTTT.

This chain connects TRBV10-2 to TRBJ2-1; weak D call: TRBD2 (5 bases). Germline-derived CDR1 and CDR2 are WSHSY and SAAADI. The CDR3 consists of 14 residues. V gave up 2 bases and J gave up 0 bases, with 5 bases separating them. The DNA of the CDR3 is TGCGCCAGCAGTGAGCGGGACTCCTACAATGAGCAGTTCTTC. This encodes CASSERDSYNEQFF.

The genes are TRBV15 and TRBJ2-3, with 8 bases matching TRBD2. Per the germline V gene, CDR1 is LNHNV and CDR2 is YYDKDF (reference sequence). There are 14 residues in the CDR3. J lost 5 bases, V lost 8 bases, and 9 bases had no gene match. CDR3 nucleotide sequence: TGTGCCACCCAACCGGGACTAGTGGAAGATACGCAGTATTTT. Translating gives CATQPGLVEDTQYF.

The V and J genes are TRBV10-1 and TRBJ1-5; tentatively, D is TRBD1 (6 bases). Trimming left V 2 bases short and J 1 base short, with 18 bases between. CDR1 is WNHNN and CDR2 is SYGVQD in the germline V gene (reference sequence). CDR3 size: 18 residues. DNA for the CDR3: TGCGCCAGCAGTGAGAGGGGGGGGACCGACTGGAGCAATCAGCCCCAGCATTTT. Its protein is CASSERGGTDWSNQPQHF.

In nucleotides, the CDR3 is TGCGCCAGCAGCGCCGGGAACAATCAGCCCCAGCATTTT. This codes for CASSAGNNQPQHF. This rearrangement joins TRBV4-1 to TRBJ1-5; D remains unclear. V lost 5 bases, J lost 3 bases, and 8 bases lay in between. The CDR3 runs to 13 residues. Germline V lookup: CDR1 MGHRA, CDR2 YSYEKL.

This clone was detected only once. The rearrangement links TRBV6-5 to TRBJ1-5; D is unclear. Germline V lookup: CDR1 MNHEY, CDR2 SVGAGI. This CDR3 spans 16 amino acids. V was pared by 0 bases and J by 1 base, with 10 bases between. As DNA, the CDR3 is TGTGCCAGCAGTTACTCCACAGACCCAAGCAATCAGCCCCAGCATTTT. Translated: CASSYSTDPSNQPQHF.

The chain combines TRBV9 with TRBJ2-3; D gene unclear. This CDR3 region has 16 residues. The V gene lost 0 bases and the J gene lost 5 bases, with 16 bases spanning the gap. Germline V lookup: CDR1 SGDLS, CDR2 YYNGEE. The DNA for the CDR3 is TGTGCCAGCAGCGTAGTTTCAGGTGTCGTGTTAGATACGCAGTATTTT. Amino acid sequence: CASSVVSGVVLDTQYF.

CDR3 sequence: CASSSKTDTQYF. In nucleotides, the CDR3 is TGCGCCAGCAGCAGCAAAACAGATACGCAGTATTTT. The V gene is TRBV5-1, the J gene TRBJ2-3; D is undetermined. Germline V gives CDR1 SGHRS, CDR2 YFSETQ. V was pared by 4 bases and J by 3 bases, with 6 bases between. This CDR3 contains 12 residues.

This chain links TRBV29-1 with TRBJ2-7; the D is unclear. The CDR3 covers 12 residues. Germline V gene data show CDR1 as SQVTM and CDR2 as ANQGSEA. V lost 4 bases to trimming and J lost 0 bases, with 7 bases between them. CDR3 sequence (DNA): TGCAGCGTTGTTGGCAGCTCCTACGAGCAGTACTTC. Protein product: CSVVGSSYEQYF.

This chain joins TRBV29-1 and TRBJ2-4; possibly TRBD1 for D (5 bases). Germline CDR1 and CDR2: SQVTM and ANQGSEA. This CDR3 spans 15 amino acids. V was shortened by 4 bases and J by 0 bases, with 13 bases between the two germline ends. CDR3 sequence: CSVVGEPLAKNIQYF. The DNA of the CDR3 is TGCAGCGTTGTAGGGGAACCTTTAGCCAAAAACATTCAGTACTTC.

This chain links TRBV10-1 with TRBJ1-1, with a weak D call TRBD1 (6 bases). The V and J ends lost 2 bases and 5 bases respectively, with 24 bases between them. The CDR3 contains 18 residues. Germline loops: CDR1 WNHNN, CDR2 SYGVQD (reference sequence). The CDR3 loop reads CASSELQTGFNRVTEAFF. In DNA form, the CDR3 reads TGCGCCAGCAGTGAGCTACAGACGGGATTTAACAGGGTGACTGAAGCTTTCTTT.

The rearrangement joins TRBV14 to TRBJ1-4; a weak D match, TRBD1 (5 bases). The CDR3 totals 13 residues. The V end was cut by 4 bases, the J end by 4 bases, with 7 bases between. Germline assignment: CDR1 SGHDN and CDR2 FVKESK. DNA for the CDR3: TGTGCCAGCAGCCGGACAATTAATGAAAAACTGTTTTTT. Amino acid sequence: CASSRTINEKLFF.

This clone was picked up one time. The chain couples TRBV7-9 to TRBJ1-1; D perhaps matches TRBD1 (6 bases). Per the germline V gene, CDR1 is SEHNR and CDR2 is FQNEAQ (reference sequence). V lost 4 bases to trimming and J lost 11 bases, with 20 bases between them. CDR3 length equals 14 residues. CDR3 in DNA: TGTGCCAGCAGCTCCAGTGGCAGGGGAGCTTGGGCTTTCTTT. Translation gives CASSSSGRGAWAFF.

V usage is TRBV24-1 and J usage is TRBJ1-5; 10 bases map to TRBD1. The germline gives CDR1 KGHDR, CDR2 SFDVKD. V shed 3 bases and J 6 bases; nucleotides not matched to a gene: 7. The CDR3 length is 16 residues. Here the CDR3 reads CATSDPSRDRGQPQHF. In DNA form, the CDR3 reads TGTGCCACCAGTGATCCTTCCCGGGACAGGGGTCAGCCCCAGCATTTT.

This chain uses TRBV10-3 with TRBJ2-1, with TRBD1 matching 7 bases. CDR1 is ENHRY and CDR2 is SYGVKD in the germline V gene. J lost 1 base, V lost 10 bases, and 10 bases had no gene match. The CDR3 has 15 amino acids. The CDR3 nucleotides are TGTGCCACCACCCCAGGGGACAGTTCCTACAATGAGCAGTTCTTC. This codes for CATTPGDSSYNEQFF.

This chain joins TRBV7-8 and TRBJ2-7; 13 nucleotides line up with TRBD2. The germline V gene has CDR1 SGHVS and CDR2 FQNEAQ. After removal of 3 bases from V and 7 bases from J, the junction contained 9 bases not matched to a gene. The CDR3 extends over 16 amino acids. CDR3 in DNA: TGTGCCAGCAGCTTCGCCGGGACTAGCGGGACGGATGAGCAGTACTTC. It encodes CASSFAGTSGTDEQYF.

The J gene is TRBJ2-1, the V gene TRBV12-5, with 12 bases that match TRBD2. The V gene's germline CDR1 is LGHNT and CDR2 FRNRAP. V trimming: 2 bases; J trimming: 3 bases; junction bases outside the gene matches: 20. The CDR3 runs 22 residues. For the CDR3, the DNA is TGTGCTAGTGGTTTGCGGCAGGGCTTCAGGACTAGCGGGATCCCTTACTACAATGAGCAGTTCTTC. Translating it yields CASGLRQGFRTSGIPYYNEQFF. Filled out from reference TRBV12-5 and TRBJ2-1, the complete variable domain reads DARVTQTPRHKVTEMGQEVTMRCQPILGHNTVFWYRQTMMQGLELLAYFRNRAPLDDSGMPKDRFSAEMPDATLATLKIQPSEPRDSAVYFCASGLRQGFRTSGIPYYNEQFFGPGTRLTVL.

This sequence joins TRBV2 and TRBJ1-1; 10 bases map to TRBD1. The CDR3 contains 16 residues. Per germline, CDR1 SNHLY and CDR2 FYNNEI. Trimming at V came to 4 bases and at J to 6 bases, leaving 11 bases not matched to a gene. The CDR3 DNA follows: TGTGCCAGCAGTGTACTAGGGGGACAGGGGCTTCCTGAAGCTTTCTTT. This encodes CASSVLGGQGLPEAFF. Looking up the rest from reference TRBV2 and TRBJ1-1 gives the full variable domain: EPEVTQTPSHQVTQMGQEVILRCVPISNHLYFYWYRQILGQKVEFLVSFYNNEISEKSEIFDDQFSVERPDGSNFTLKIRSTKLEDSAMYFCASSVLGGQGLPEAFFGQGTRLTVV.

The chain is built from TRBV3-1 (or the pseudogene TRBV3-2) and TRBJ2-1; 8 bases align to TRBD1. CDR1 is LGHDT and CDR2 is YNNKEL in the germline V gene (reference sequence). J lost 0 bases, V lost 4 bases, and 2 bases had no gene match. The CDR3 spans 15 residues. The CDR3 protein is CASSRGTGSYNEQFF. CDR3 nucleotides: TGTGCCAGCAGCCGAGGGACAGGCTCCTACAATGAGCAGTTCTTC.

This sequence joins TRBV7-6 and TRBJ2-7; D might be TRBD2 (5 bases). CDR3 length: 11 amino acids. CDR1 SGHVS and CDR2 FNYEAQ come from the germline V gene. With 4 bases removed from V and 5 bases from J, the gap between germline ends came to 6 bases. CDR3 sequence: CASSSGNEQYF. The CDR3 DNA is TGTGCCAGCAGCTCGGGAAACGAGCAGTACTTC.

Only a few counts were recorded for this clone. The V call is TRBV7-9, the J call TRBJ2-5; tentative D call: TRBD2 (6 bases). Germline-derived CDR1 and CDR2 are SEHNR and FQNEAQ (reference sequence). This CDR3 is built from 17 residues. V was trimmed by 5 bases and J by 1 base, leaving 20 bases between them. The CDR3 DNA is TGTGCCAGCAGCGAAGGACGAGCCGGGAGTCCCCAAGAGACCCAGTACTTC. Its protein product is CASSEGRAGSPQETQYF. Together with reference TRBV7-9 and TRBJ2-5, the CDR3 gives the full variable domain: DTGVSQNPRHKITKRGQNVTFRCDPISEHNRLYWYRQTLGQGPEFLTYFQNEAQLEKSRLLSDRFSAERPKGSFSTLEIQRTEQGDSAMYLCASSEGRAGSPQETQYFGPGTRLLVL.

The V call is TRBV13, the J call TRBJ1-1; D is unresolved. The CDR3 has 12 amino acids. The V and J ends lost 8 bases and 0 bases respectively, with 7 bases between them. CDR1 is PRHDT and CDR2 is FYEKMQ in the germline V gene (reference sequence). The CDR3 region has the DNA TGTGCCAGCGGAACAGTGAACACTGAAGCTTTCTTT. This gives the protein CASGTVNTEAFF.

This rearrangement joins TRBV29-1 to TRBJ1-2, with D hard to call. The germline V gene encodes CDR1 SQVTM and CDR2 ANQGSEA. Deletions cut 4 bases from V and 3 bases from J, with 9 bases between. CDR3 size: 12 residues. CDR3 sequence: CSVGSQYYGYTF. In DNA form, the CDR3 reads TGCAGCGTTGGGAGCCAATACTATGGCTACACCTTC.

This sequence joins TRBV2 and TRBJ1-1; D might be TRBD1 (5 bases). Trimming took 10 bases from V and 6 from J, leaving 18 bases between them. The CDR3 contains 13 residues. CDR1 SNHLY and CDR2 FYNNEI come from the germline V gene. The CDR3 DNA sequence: TGTGCCACCCGGCGGGGGGGTAACGCTGAAGCTTTCTTT. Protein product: CATRRGGNAEAFF.